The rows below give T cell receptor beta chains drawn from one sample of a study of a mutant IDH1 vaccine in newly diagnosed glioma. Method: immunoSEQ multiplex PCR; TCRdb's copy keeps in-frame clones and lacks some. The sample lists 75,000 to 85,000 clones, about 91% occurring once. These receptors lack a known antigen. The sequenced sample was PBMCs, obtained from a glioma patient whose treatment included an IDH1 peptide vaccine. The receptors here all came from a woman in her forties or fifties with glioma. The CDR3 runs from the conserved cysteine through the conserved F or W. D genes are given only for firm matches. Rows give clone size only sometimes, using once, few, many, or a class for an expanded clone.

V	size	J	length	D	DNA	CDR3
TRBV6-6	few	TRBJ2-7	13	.	TGTGCCAGCAGAGCCGGGACTCAGGGCGAGCAGTACTTC	CASRAGTQGEQYF
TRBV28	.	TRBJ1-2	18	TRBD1	TGTGCCAGCAGTTTCCCTGTGGGACAGGGTGATTGGATTGGTGGCTACACCTTC	CASSFPVGQGDWIGGYTF
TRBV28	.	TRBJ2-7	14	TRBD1	TGTGCCAGCAGGGGGACAGTAGCCTCCTACGAGCAGTACTTC	CASRGTVASYEQYF
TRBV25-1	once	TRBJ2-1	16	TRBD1	TGTGCCAGCGGAGGACAGGGTAGTATCTCCTACAATGAGCAGTTCTTC	CASGGQGSISYNEQFF
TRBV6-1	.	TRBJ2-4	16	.	TGTGCCAGCAGTGGATGGACAGCCCTAGCCAAAAACATTCAGTACTTC	CASSGWTALAKNIQYF
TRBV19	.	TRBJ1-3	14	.	TGTGCCAGTATCCGCGGGGCAGGTGGAAACACCATATATTTT	CASIRGAGGNTIYF
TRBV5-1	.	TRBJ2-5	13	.	TGCGCCAGCAGCTTGGGGACTGAGGAGACCCAGTACTTC	CASSLGTEETQYF
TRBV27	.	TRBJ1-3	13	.	TGTGCCAGCAGTGGACGGACTGGAAACACCATATATTTT	CASSGRTGNTIYF
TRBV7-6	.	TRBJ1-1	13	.	TGTGCCAGCAGCCAAGGGGCCAACACTGAAGCTTTCTTT	CASSQGANTEAFF
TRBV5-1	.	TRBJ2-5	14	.	TGCGCCAGCAGCTTGGTAGCAGGGGTTGAGACCCAGTACTTC	CASSLVAGVETQYF
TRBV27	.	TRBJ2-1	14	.	TGTGCCAGCAGTCGGCCGGGCATCGGAAATGAGCAGTTCTTC	CASSRPGIGNEQFF
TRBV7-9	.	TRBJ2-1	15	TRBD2	TGTGCCAGCAGCTTGACTAGCGGGGGAAAGAATGAGCAGTTCTTC	CASSLTSGGKNEQFF
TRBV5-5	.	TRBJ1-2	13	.	TGTGCCAGCAGCCCTCGGACCGGCTATGGCTACACCTTC	CASSPRTGYGYTF
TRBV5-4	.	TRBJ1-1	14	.	TGTGCCAGCAGCTTCCATGGGGAAAACACTGAAGCTTTCTTT	CASSFHGENTEAFF
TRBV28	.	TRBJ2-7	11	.	TGTGCCAGCCATTCAACGGGACACCCAAACTTC	CASHSTGHPNF
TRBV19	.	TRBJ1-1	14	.	TGTGCCAGTAGTATTCCCCAGGGCAGGTCTGAAGCTTTCTTT	CASSIPQGRSEAFF
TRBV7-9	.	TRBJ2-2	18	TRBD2	TGTGCCAGCAGCTACCCGGGACTAGCGGGAGAAGTCACCGGGGAGCTGTTTTTT	CASSYPGLAGEVTGELFF
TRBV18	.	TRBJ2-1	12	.	TGTGCCAGCTCACGGACCGGTGATGAGCAGTTCTTC	CASSRTGDEQFF
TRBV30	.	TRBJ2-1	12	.	TGTGCCTGGACTAGCCCCTGGAATGAGCAGTTCTTC	CAWTSPWNEQFF
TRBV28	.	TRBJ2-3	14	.	TGTGCCAGCATGATTATTAGTGGGCCAGATACGCAGTATTTT	CASMIISGPDTQYF
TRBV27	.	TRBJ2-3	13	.	TGTGCCAGCAGTTTAATGCGCACAGATACGCAGTATTTT	CASSLMRTDTQYF
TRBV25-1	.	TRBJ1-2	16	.	TGTGCCAGCAGTGTCCCCCGGGGGGGGGCAGGCTATGGCTACACCTTC	CASSVPRGGAGYGYTF
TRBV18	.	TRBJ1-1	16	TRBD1	TGTGCCAGCTCACCGGCGACAGGGGGGAGGAACACTGAAGCTTTCTTT	CASSPATGGRNTEAFF
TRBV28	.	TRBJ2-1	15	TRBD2	TGTGCCAGCAGCCCCGGGACTAGCGGGATAAATGAGCAGTTCTTC	CASSPGTSGINEQFF
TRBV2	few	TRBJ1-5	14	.	TGTGCCAGCGCCAGGGAGGGAGGCAATCAGCCCCAGCATTTT	CASAREGGNQPQHF
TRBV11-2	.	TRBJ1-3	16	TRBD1	TGTGCCAGCAGCGCTCGGGACAGTTCCTCTGGAAACACCATATATTTT	CASSARDSSSGNTIYF